This TCR beta chain was obtained from a study of blood T cell repertoires in COVID-19. Study as a whole: Sample material is recorded as cDNA or gDNA derived from T cells, B-cell-depleted T cells, or PBMCs.

CDR3 size: 17 residues. Per germline, CDR1 SGHRS and CDR2 YFSETQ. Trimming pared 3 bases from V and 0 bases from J, leaving 18 bases between. Original analysis: Scientists estimated how many nucleated cells there were by amplifying reference gene primers. The table came from immunoSEQ multiplex PCR; TCRdb's copy has only in-frame clones and leaves some out. V and J calls and clone size come straight from that table; D and trimming were deduced from the DNA. The sample has hundreds of thousands of clones; around 89% are singletons. Patients at the Seattle site were enrolled during active infection and followed longitudinally.

Sequenced material: peripheral blood. The rearrangement joins TRBV5-1 to TRBJ1-1, with a weak D call TRBD1 (5 bases). The TCR was taken from a woman in her forties or fifties with COVID-19, enrolled during active disease. CDR3 DNA: TGCGCCAGCAGCTGGCCCCTGGGAGGGGCTATGAACACTGAAGCTTTCTTT. It is translated as CASSWPLGGAMNTEAFF.